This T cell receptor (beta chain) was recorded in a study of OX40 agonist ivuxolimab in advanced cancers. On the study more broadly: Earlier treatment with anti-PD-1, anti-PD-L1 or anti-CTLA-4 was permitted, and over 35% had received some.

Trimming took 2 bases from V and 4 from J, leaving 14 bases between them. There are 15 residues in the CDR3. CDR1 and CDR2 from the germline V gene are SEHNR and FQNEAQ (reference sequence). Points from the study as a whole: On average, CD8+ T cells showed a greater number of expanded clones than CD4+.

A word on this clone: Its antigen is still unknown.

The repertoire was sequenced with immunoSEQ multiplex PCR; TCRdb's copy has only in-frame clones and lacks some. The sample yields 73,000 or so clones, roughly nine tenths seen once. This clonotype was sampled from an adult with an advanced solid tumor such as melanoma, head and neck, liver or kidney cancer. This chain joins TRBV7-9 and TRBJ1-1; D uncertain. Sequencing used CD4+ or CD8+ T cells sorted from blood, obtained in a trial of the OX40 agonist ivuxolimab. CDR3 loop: CASSLLAGGFTEAFF. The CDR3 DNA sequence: TGTGCCAGCAGCTTATTAGCCGGCGGGTTCACTGAAGCTTTCTTT.